A selection of T cell receptor beta chains follows, all from one sample in a study of beta chain features in type 1 diabetes. Sequencing was performed with immunoSEQ multiplex PCR; in TCRdb, only in-frame clones are kept and a portion is missing. The top ten clones hold 0.09% to 0.095% of a sample with over 500,000 clones, 15% to 19% of them seen once. The sequenced sample consisted of naive CD4+ T cells from blood. All receptors come from a man younger than 35 in good health. Each CDR3 is given with its conserved first and last residue. The D gene is left open where the match is weak. Rows give clone size only sometimes, using once, few, many, or a class for an expanded clone.

D,J,size,V,DNA,CDR3
TRBD2,TRBJ2-1,few,TRBV30,TGTGCCGGGGGCCGGGGGGGCAGTGAGCAGTTCTTC,CAGGRGGSEQFF
-,TRBJ1-2,-,TRBV18,TGTGCCAGCTCTACTGGTTTAGGACCCGAGTATGGCTACACCTTC,CASSTGLGPEYGYTF
-,TRBJ1-6,-,TRBV7-9,TGTGCCAGCAGCTCCGAGGCGCCATCGTCAGGGTACGACTTT,CASSSEAPSSGYDF
TRBD2,TRBJ2-2,-,TRBV4-1,TGCGCCAGCAGCCACCCCCGGGGGGAGGGCACCGGGGAGCTGTTTTTT,CASSHPRGEGTGELFF
TRBD1,TRBJ1-1,-,TRBV18,TGTGCCAGCTCACCTGGGACAGGGCCCTTTCCCACTGAAGCTTTCTTT,CASSPGTGPFPTEAFF
-,TRBJ2-1,few,TRBV15,TGTGCCACCAGCAGAGAGGCGTCACTGGGGAGATCCAGCAATGAGCAGTTCTTC,CATSREASLGRSSNEQFF
-,TRBJ1-6,-,TRBV6-6,TGTGCCAGCAAGGTTCAGGGGCCTAATTCACCCCTCCACTTT,CASKVQGPNSPLHF
-,TRBJ1-4,-,TRBV4-2,TGTGCCAGCAGCAAAAACCAGGGAACTACAACTAATGAAAAACTGTTTTTT,CASSKNQGTTTNEKLFF
-,TRBJ2-7,-,TRBV4-3,TGCGCCAGCAGCCAGAGAATGGGGTACGAGCAGTACTTC,CASSQRMGYEQYF
-,TRBJ2-1,-,TRBV7-9,TGTGCCAGCAGCCTCGCCCACTCCTACAATGAGCAGTTCTTC,CASSLAHSYNEQFF
TRBD1,TRBJ1-2,few,TRBV28,TGTGCCAGCAGTTATCGGGGACAGGGGGTAATTGGCTACACCTTC,CASSYRGQGVIGYTF
-,TRBJ1-5,-,TRBV2,TGTGCCAGCAGTGAGATTCAGGGGCTGCAGCCCCAGCATTTT,CASSEIQGLQPQHF
TRBD1,TRBJ1-2,-,TRBV5-1,TGCGCCAGCACTCTGCAGGGGGCGCGGTATGGCTACACCTTC,CASTLQGARYGYTF
-,TRBJ1-6,-,TRBV28,TGTGCCAGCAGTTTAGGTCACAGTAATTCACCCCTCCACTTT,CASSLGHSNSPLHF
-,TRBJ2-7,-,TRBV10-3,TGTGCCATCAGGGGAACAGGGCCCCACGAGCAGTACTTC,CAIRGTGPHEQYF
-,TRBJ1-1,few,TRBV7-3,TGTGCCAGCAGCTTAAGTCCGGGGGCGAGCACTGAAGCTTTCTTT,CASSLSPGASTEAFF
-,TRBJ2-2,few,TRBV29-1,TGCAGCGTTGAAGGCAGGGAAGGTACCGGGGAGCTGTTTTTT,CSVEGREGTGELFF
TRBD2,TRBJ2-3,few,TRBV13,TGTGCCAGCAGCTTCGCGGGAGGGGTTGATACGCAGTATTTT,CASSFAGGVDTQYF
-,TRBJ2-2,few,TRBV19,TGTGCCAGTAGTCTATTAAGCAGGAGTCTGTTTTTT,CASSLLSRSLFF
-,TRBJ2-6,-,TRBV12-5,TGTGCTAGTGGTTTGGTTGGGGTTAGCTCTGGGGCCAACGTCCTGACTTTC,CASGLVGVSSGANVLTF
-,TRBJ1-1,few,TRBV14,TGTGCCAGCAGCGCTAAAACAGCGAACACTGAAGCTTTCTTT,CASSAKTANTEAFF
-,TRBJ1-2,few,TRBV5-1,TGCGCCAGCAGCTTGGGATCCGGGACCGCGAACTATGGCTACACCTTC,CASSLGSGTANYGYTF
-,TRBJ1-5,-,TRBV10-3,TGTGCCATCAGTGAGTCCATGGGGGCTGATCAGCCCCAGCATTTT,CAISESMGADQPQHF
-,TRBJ2-3,few,TRBV5-4,TGTGCCAGCAGCTTAGCGATGGCAAGCACAGATACGCAGTATTTT,CASSLAMASTDTQYF
-,TRBJ2-7,few,TRBV7-8,TGTGCCAGCAGCTCGGCTTTCTATAAGGCTTTCGGCGAGCAGTACTTC,CASSSAFYKAFGEQYF
TRBD1,TRBJ1-2,-,TRBV27,TGTGCCAGCAGTTTGGATGGGACAGCCTATGGCTACACCTTC,CASSLDGTAYGYTF
TRBD2,TRBJ2-1,-,TRBV10-3,TGTGCCATCAGCGGGACTAGCGGGGTCAATGAGCAGTTCTTC,CAISGTSGVNEQFF
TRBD1,TRBJ1-1,few,TRBV29-1,TGCAGCGTTACGGGACAGGGTCTGAACACTGAAGCTTTCTTT,CSVTGQGLNTEAFF
TRBD1,TRBJ1-5,-,TRBV9,TGTGCCAGCAGCGTGGACACAGGGGAAAATCAGCCCCAGCATTTT,CASSVDTGENQPQHF
-,TRBJ1-3,-,TRBV7-3,TGTGCCAGCAGCTTCGGCCTCTACCGCTCTGGAAACACCATATATTTT,CASSFGLYRSGNTIYF
-,TRBJ1-1,few,TRBV4-1,TGCGCCAGCAGCTTCGGGACTCCCGAGAAGGAAGCTTTCTTT,CASSFGTPEKEAFF
TRBD1,TRBJ2-7,-,TRBV9,TGTGCCAGCAGCGTAGCTACGGGACAGACCTACGAGCAGTACTTC,CASSVATGQTYEQYF
-,TRBJ1-1,-,TRBV5-1,TGCGCCAGCAGCTTATTACAGGGATCCACTGAAGCTTTCTTT,CASSLLQGSTEAFF
TRBD2,TRBJ2-7,few,TRBV7-6,TGTGCCAGCAGCCGCCGAGCCCTAGCGGGAGTCCCCTACGAGCAGTACTTC,CASSRRALAGVPYEQYF
TRBD2,TRBJ2-1,-,TRBV28,TGTGCCACCGGGGGGTGGTCCTACAATGAGCAGTTCTTC,CATGGWSYNEQFF
-,TRBJ1-5,-,TRBV6-5,TGTGCCAGCAGTAACAACAGGGTTAGCAATCAGCCCCAGCATTTT,CASSNNRVSNQPQHF
TRBD1,TRBJ2-1,many,TRBV10-3,TGTGCCATCAGCCCGGGACAGGGGAAGAATGAGCAGTTCTTC,CAISPGQGKNEQFF
-,TRBJ1-2,-,TRBV10-3,TGTGCCATCAGTCCGGGATTGAACTATGGCTACACCTTC,CAISPGLNYGYTF
-,TRBJ1-5,many,TRBV4-3,TGCGCCAGCAGCCAAGTTCAGCCCCAGCATTTT,CASSQVQPQHF
-,TRBJ2-7,few,TRBV19,TGTGCCAGTAGTATTGTTGGCGGTTACGAGCAGTACTTC,CASSIVGGYEQYF
TRBD2,TRBJ2-2,-,TRBV11-2,TGTGCCAGCAGTGGACTAGCGGTCCCCGGGGAGCTGTTTTTT,CASSGLAVPGELFF
-,TRBJ2-2,-,TRBV19,TGTGCCAGCAGAGAGGGCGGGGACACCGGGGAGCTGTTTTTT,CASREGGDTGELFF
-,TRBJ2-3,few,TRBV18,TGTGCCAGCTCACCCCGACAGGGGAGGGGCACAGATACGCAGTATTTT,CASSPRQGRGTDTQYF
-,TRBJ1-2,-,TRBV20-1,TGCAGTGCTAGACGGGACATTGGCTACACCTTC,CSARRDIGYTF
-,TRBJ2-5,few,TRBV7-9,TGTGCCAGCAGCTTACACGGAGGGGCAACGGAGCAGTACTTC,CASSLHGGATEQYF